This TCR beta chain emerged from a study of neoadjuvant anti-PD-1 for oral cavity cancer. Clones were sequenced by immunoSEQ multiplex PCR, and TCRdb holds only the in-frame ones, with some missing. The sample includes around 9,100 clones, 64% of them seen just once. Time point of the sample: after neoadjuvant nivolumab, at surgical resection. The source of this sequence is a person aged 40-85 years with oral cavity squamous cell carcinoma. Sample: PBMCs, taken after nivolumab (anti-PD-1) treatment.

CDR3 sequence: CASSSTTRGNEQFF. CDR3 in DNA: TGTGCCAGTAGTTCCACGACTAGGGGAAATGAGCAGTTCTTC. The chain couples TRBV19 to TRBJ2-1, with D maybe TRBD2 (6 bases). V lost 5 bases and J 7 bases, leaving 15 bases between the germline ends. Germline assignment: CDR1 LNHDA and CDR2 SQIVND (reference sequence). The CDR3 totals 14 residues.